Detailed here is one T cell receptor (beta chain). This record comes from a study of blood T cell repertoires in COVID-19. Study-level information: The samples span acute and convalescent COVID-19 from the United States, Italy and Spain. T cells, B-cell-depleted T cells, or PBMCs supplied cDNA or gDNA.

The germline CDR1 and CDR2 sequences are MDHEN and SYDVKM. The V gene end was trimmed by 6 bases and the J gene end by 3 bases; junction bases not matched to a gene: 15. This CDR3 contains 18 residues. Study processing details: The assay estimated nucleated cells by amplifying reference gene primers. The assay was immunoSEQ multiplex PCR, and TCRdb's table has in-frame clones only and misses some. V and J calls and clone size are given by that table; D and trimming were obtained from the DNA. The sample records roughly 120,000 clones, approximately 90% being singletons. This sequence originates from a human donor with active COVID-19. The donor label of this sample is uncertain. Input material: peripheral blood. The rearrangement uses TRBV28 and TRBJ2-3; the match to TRBD1 covers 10 bases. The CDR3 loop is CASSSGGKGQGITDTQYF. The CDR3 nucleotides read TGTGCCAGCAGCTCCGGGGGGAAGGGACAGGGGATTACAGATACGCAGTATTTT.